The 11 T cell receptor beta chains listed next were all sequenced from one sample in a study of shared clonotypes between healthy human individuals. Generated by immunoSEQ multiplex PCR, the TCRdb table keeps only in-frame clones and is missing some. The data contain about 1 million clones, about 75% of them singletons. Specimen: memory CD4+ T cells sorted from blood. The subset denotes: CD45RA-negative fraction. The receptors were gathered from a man aged 18 to 29 in good health.

The chain has TRBV6-1 and TRBJ2-7; D not resolved. The CDR3 covers 11 residues. Per the germline V gene, CDR1 is MNHNS and CDR2 is SASEGT. Deletions cut 8 bases from V and 6 bases from J, with 11 bases between. CDR3 region: CASEARSEQYF. The CDR3 bases are TGTGCCAGCGAGGCCCGAAGCGAGCAGTACTTC.

In this sample, this clone turned up once. This chain connects TRBV19 to TRBJ1-2; D not resolved. The germline gives CDR1 LNHDA, CDR2 SQIVND (reference sequence). The CDR3 contains 14 residues. The V gene lost 3 bases and the J gene lost 8 bases, with 16 bases spanning the gap. CDR3 sequence: CASSIRAAPRGYTF. CDR3 nucleotide sequence: TGTGCCAGTAGTATTCGGGCAGCCCCTAGGGGCTACACCTTC.

This rearrangement joins TRBV10-3 to TRBJ1-1; a possible D gene is TRBD1 (5 bases). The CDR3 is made up of 14 amino acids. V shed 10 bases and J shed 0 bases, with 15 bases lying between them. Germline assignment: CDR1 ENHRY and CDR2 SYGVKD. The CDR3, as DNA: TGTGCCACCACGGGTGGGGGGGTGAACACTGAAGCTTTCTTT. Protein product: CATTGGGVNTEAFF.

Only one count was recorded for this clone. V and J are TRBV4-3 and TRBJ1-3; 10 nucleotides agree with TRBD1. V lost 2 bases to trimming and J lost 0 bases; unmatched junction nucleotides: 1. CDR3 length: 16 amino acids. Germline V gives CDR1 LGHNA, CDR2 YSLEER. The CDR3 DNA is TGCGCCAGCAGCCAATGGACAGGGGGCTCTGGAAACACCATATATTTT. This codes for CASSQWTGGSGNTIYF.

This clone has a handful of counts. The chain is built from TRBV4-3 and TRBJ2-2; no definite D call. Germline lookup yields CDR1 LGHNA and CDR2 YSLEER. The CDR3 is 16 residues long. The V gene lost 0 bases and the J gene lost 0 bases, with 8 bases spanning the gap. CDR3 residues: CASSQDIRPNTGELFF. The CDR3 DNA reads as TGCGCCAGCAGCCAAGATATCAGGCCGAACACCGGGGAGCTGTTTTTT.

Note on this clone: A single base separates this from a much larger clone, so it may be a read error. The genes are TRBV4-3 and TRBJ1-2; 9 bases match TRBD1. The CDR3 loop spans 14 amino acids. V trimming: 5 bases; J trimming: 2 bases; junction bases outside the gene matches: 3. Germline CDR1 and CDR2: LGHNA and YSLEER. This chain's CDR3 is CASSFGQGNYGYTF. The CDR3 region has the DNA TGCGCCAGCAGCTTCGGACAGGGGAACTATGGCTACACCTTC.

DNA of the CDR3: TGTGCCAGCAGTTTCGCGAGCGTGGGAAGTGCTGAAGCTTTCTTT. Translated: CASSFASVGSAEAFF. The chain combines TRBV27 with TRBJ1-1; D is unresolved. Between the trimmed V and J ends, which lost 3 bases and 6 bases, there was a span of 17 bases. CDR3 length: 15 residues. Germline CDR1 and CDR2: MNHEY and SMNVEV (reference sequence).

The V call is TRBV6-4, the J call TRBJ1-5; tentative D call: TRBD1 (6 bases). CDR3 length: 14 amino acids. Germline CDR1 MRHNA, CDR2 SNTAGT. Trimming took off 7 bases at V and 7 bases at J, with 17 bases between the two ends. The CDR3, as DNA: TGTGCCAGCAAGGTCGGTGCAGGGGACCAGCCCCAGCATTTT. It is translated as CASKVGAGDQPQHF.

The chain has TRBV21-1 and TRBJ2-2; the table's TRBD2 call for D was not verified on the DNA. TRBV21-1 constitutes a pseudogene. CDR3 size: 18 residues. The CDR3 DNA sequence: TGTGCCAGCAGCAACGGTAGCGGGGGGCCCGGGGACACCGGGGAGCTGTTTTTT. Its protein product is CASSNGSGGPGDTGELFF.

V and J are TRBV29-1 and TRBJ1-1, with D unresolved. Germline loops: CDR1 SQVTM, CDR2 ANQGSEA. Trimming shortened V by 6 bases and J by 10 bases, and 12 bases separated the two germline ends. The CDR3 runs 10 residues. The CDR3 spells CSVEREGAFF. DNA of the CDR3: TGCAGCGTGGAAAGGGAGGGAGCTTTCTTT.

The V and J genes are TRBV9 and TRBJ2-7; perhaps TRBD2 as D (6 bases). V lost 0 bases and J lost 0, with 16 bases in between. The length of the CDR3 is 17 residues. Germline values: CDR1 SGDLS, CDR2 YYNGEE. The CDR3, as DNA: TGTGCCAGCAGCGTAGGTGGGGACTTTAGGAGCTCCTACGAGCAGTACTTC. Its protein product is CASSVGGDFRSSYEQYF. The variable domain in full, completed from reference TRBV9 and TRBJ2-7, reads DSGVTQTPKHLITATGQRVTLRCSPRSGDLSVYWYQQSLDQGLQFLIQYYNGEERAKGNILERFSAQQFPDLHSELNLSSLELGDSALYFCASSVGGDFRSSYEQYFGPGTRLTVT.